These 9 T cell receptor beta chains originate from one sample sequenced in a study of Ad26.COV2.S vaccination and SARS-CoV-2 variants. The treatment here: roughly 20 received Ad26.COV2.S at low or high dose, single or two shots; about 5 received placebo; per-sample allocation not given. Vaccine and placebo recipients were sampled on day 63 after the first injection. Only in-frame clones appear in the TCRdb table, and some are missing; sequencing was by immunoSEQ multiplex PCR. The repertoire holds hundreds of thousands of clones, with around 90% as singletons. The sequencing here drew on peripheral blood, taken in a trial of Ad26.COV2.S vaccine versus placebo. Receptor source: a person between 18 and 60 years old who received the Ad26.COV2.S COVID-19 vaccine or a placebo.

Only one count was recorded for this clone. The rearrangement links TRBV24-1 to TRBJ2-2; 8 nucleotides line up with TRBD1. The V and J ends lost 7 bases and 0 bases, in that order; junction bases with no gene match: 3. Germline V gene data show CDR1 as KGHDR and CDR2 as SFDVKD. The CDR3 totals 15 residues. The CDR3 loop reads CATSPGGANTGELFF. Written as DNA, the CDR3 is TGTGCCACCAGCCCAGGGGGCGCGAACACCGGGGAGCTGTTTTTT.

The chain couples TRBV14 to TRBJ1-4; unclear D gene. CDR1 and CDR2 from the germline V gene are SGHDN and FVKESK. The CDR3 length is 15 residues. V was clipped by 0 bases and J by 8 bases, with 13 bases between them. Here the CDR3 DNA reads TGTGCCAGCAGCCAAGATAGGCGGGTCGAGGAAAAACTGTTTTTT. Translated, it gives CASSQDRRVEEKLFF. The variable domain in full, with the rest retrieved from reference TRBV14 and TRBJ1-4, is EAGVTQFPSHSVIEKGQTVTLRCDPISGHDNLYWYRRVMGKEIKFLLHFVKESKQDESGMPNNRFLAERTGGTYSTLKVQPAELEDSGVYFCASSQDRRVEEKLFFGSGTQLSVL.

V and J are TRBV7-9 and TRBJ2-3; 7 bases line up with TRBD2. CDR3 length: 15 residues. The germline V gene has CDR1 SEHNR and CDR2 FQNEAQ (reference sequence). J gave up 1 base and V 5 bases, and 6 bases lay outside the gene matches. CDR3 region: CASSPAAGGTDTQYF. In DNA, the CDR3 is TGTGCCAGCAGCCCTGCGGCGGGGGGCACAGATACGCAGTATTTT.

J is TRBJ1-5 and V is TRBV7-3, with D maybe TRBD1 (5 bases). V lost 5 bases and J 4 bases, leaving 15 bases between the germline ends. The CDR3 runs to 15 residues. Germline assignment: CDR1 SGHTA and CDR2 FQGTGA. The CDR3 DNA reads as TGTGCCAGCAGCCTGAGCGGGGGGAGAAATCAGCCCCAGCATTTT. Translated: CASSLSGGRNQPQHF.

This chain joins TRBV28 and TRBJ1-5; D unresolved. The CDR3 sequence is 17 residues long. Germline V gives CDR1 MDHEN, CDR2 SYDVKM. V lost 1 base and J 0 bases, leaving 13 bases between the germline ends. The chain's CDR3 is CASSLSDGRYSNQPQHF. CDR3 in DNA: TGTGCCAGCAGTTTATCTGACGGACGATATAGCAATCAGCCCCAGCATTTT.

The chain carries TRBV7-2 and TRBJ1-6, with TRBD1 as a possible D gene (5 bases). Germline values: CDR1 SGHTA, CDR2 FQGNSA. The CDR3 is made up of 15 amino acids. Deletions cut 0 bases from V and 7 bases from J, with 10 bases between. The CDR3 DNA is TGTGCCAGCAGCTTAGCAGGGGATAGGAATTCACCCCTCCACTTT. Translating gives CASSLAGDRNSPLHF.

The chain employs TRBV3-1 (or the pseudogene TRBV3-2) and TRBJ2-7; TRBD1 aligns across 7 bases. After removal of 1 base from V and 6 bases from J, the junction contained 6 bases not matched to a gene. The CDR3 consists of 14 residues. Germline loops: CDR1 LGHDT, CDR2 YNNKEL (reference sequence). CDR3: CASSQVQGRGEQYF. The CDR3 nucleotides are TGTGCCAGCAGCCAAGTACAGGGGCGCGGCGAGCAGTACTTC.

The V gene is TRBV7-8, the J gene TRBJ2-6; no firm D call. The V gene lost 1 base and the J gene lost 1 base, with 8 bases spanning the gap. The length of the CDR3 is 16 residues. Looked up from germline, CDR1 is SGHVS and CDR2 is FQNEAQ. The CDR3 reads CASSLGWASGANVLTF. The CDR3 region has the DNA TGTGCCAGCAGCTTAGGGTGGGCATCTGGGGCCAACGTCCTGACTTTC.

This sequence joins TRBV5-1 and TRBJ1-2; a weak D match, TRBD1 (5 bases). The V gene lost 6 bases and the J gene lost 6 bases, with 15 bases spanning the gap. The CDR3 has 13 residues. The V gene's germline CDR1 is SGHRS and CDR2 YFSETQ. CDR3 region: CASTKSGLDGYTF. DNA for the CDR3: TGCGCCAGCACAAAATCAGGGCTTGATGGCTACACCTTC.